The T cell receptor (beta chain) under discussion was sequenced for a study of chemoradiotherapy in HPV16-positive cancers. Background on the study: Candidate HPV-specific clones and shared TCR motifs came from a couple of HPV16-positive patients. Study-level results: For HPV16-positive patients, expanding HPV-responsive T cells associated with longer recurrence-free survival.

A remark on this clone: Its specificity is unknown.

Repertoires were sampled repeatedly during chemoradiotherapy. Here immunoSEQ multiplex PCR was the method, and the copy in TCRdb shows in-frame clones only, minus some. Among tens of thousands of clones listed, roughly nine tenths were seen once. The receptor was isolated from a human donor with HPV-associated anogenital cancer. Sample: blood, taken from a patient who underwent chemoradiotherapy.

The chain's CDR3 is CASSLTDTEAFF. DNA of the CDR3: TGCGCCAGCAGTCTGACAGACACTGAAGCTTTCTTT. The chain uses TRBV5-1 and TRBJ1-1, with D possibly TRBD1 on 5 matching bases. With 5 bases removed from V and 3 bases from J, the gap between germline ends came to 8 bases. The CDR3 is 12 residues long. The germline CDR1 and CDR2 sequences are SGHRS and YFSETQ.